What follows is one TCR beta chain and its context. Per germline, CDR1 ENHRY and CDR2 SYGVKD. V lost 4 bases, J lost 0 bases, and 0 bases stayed unmatched. CDR3 length: 15 amino acids. This sample stems from a study of control samples from healthy donors and cancer patients. Clones were read by immunoSEQ multiplex PCR, and TCRdb kept only the in-frame ones, dropping some. The sample holds 40,000 to 60,000 clones, almost 90% seen once. The gene calls are TRBV10-3 and TRBJ2-1; the match to TRBD2 covers 10 bases. This clonotype was obtained from a man aged 45 to 65 with head and neck cancer. The material sequenced was PBMCs. The DNA for the CDR3 is TGTGCCATCAGTGCTAGCGGGGGCTCCTACAATGAGCAGTTCTTC. It specifies CAISASGGSYNEQFF.